This T cell receptor (beta chain) was observed in a study of human T cells and chemical hapten exposure. Study as a whole: The use of 2% DPC on around 2 cm by around 2 cm of upper inner arm skin constituted sensitization.

There are a few counts of this clonotype. Unique molecular identifiers were attached to individual cDNA molecules within the library. Per the original data handling: Sample TCR counts, which ranged from about 20,000 to 700,000, had a median of approximately 95,000. TCRdb reprocessed the RACE reads with MiXCR, giving one entry per CDR3 protein. The V and J calls here are based on TCRdb, not the publication. The sample comprises 150,000 to 200,000 distinct CDR3 sequences, 14% of which are singletons, and less than 2% rests with the top ten. Time point meaning: patch test 1, 2 weeks after DPC sensitization. The treatment was: therapeutic diphenylcyclopropenone sensitization with weekly scalp DPC. The germline V and J ends were trimmed by 1 base and 7 bases, with 7 bases remaining between them. The CDR3 covers 12 residues. Germline lookup yields CDR1 MDHEN and CDR2 SYDVKM.

The receptor was isolated from a young woman with alopecia areata. Some clones in this sample may be carry-over from other donors' samples. The sample was whole blood, taken in connection with sensitization to the hapten diphenylcyclopropenone (DPC). J is TRBJ2-5 and V is TRBV28, with D hard to call. This CDR3 reads CASSLFPGTQYF. The CDR3 nucleotides are TGTGCCAGCAGTTTATTTCCAGGGACCCAGTACTTC.